Below, one T cell receptor beta chain is given with its context. A second PCR of roughly 7 to 11 cycles used a sample-barcoded 5' primer and a J-beta primer mix. MiXCR, applied by TCRdb to the 5' RACE reads, yields one record per CDR3 protein. The sample shows more than 900,000 distinct CDR3 sequences, approximately 26% of them seen only once. The sample comes from a study of blood T cells in healthy people across ages. The CDR3 covers 14 residues. CDR1 and CDR2 (germline): SGHTA, FQGNSA. The sample was also linked to a second study, of T cells of mothers and their children.

The sample taken for sequencing was blood. The receptor's source is a girl under 10 years old in good health. This chain connects TRBV7-2 to TRBJ2-5; possible D gene TRBD1, 7 bases. With the DNA end fitting TRBJ2-7 better, the J assignment may be wrong. The CDR3 protein is CASSPLEGAAEQYF. The CDR3 nucleotides are TGTGCCAGCAGCCCACTGGAGGGGGCGGCCGAGCAGTACTTC.